The 19 T cell receptor beta chains listed next were all sequenced from one sample in a study of cytotoxic CD8 clonotypes in ibrutinib-treated CLL. Clones were sequenced by immunoSEQ multiplex PCR, and TCRdb holds only the in-frame ones, with some missing. The sample includes about 21,000 clones, approximately 74% of them seen just once. Sequenced material: PBMCs, taken before ibrutinib treatment. These receptors originate from a human donor with chronic lymphocytic leukemia.

This chain uses TRBV18 with TRBJ2-3; D is unclear. Germline CDR1 reads KGHSH; CDR2 reads LQKENI. The CDR3 spans 17 residues. Trimming cost V 3 bases and J 2 bases, with 18 bases left between them. The CDR3 here is CASSPLITKDHTDTQYF. DNA for the CDR3: TGTGCCAGCTCACCGCTTATAACCAAGGACCACACAGATACGCAGTATTTT.

This sequence joins TRBV19 and TRBJ2-1, with unresolved D. CDR3 size: 15 residues. CDR1 and CDR2 from the germline V gene are LNHDA and SQIVND (reference sequence). The V and J ends lost 4 bases and 0 bases respectively, with 10 bases between them. The CDR3 coding sequence is TGTGCCAGTAGTAGACCAGAGAGCTCCTACAATGAGCAGTTCTTC. Its translation is CASSRPESSYNEQFF. Full variable domain (rest looked up from reference TRBV19 and TRBJ2-1): DGGITQSPKYLFRKEGQNVTLSCEQNLNHDAMYWYRQDPGQGLRLIYYSQIVNDFQKGDIAEGYSVSREKKESFPLTVTSAQKNPTAFYLCASSRPESSYNEQFFGPGTRLTVL.

The V call is TRBV4-1, the J call TRBJ2-3; 8 positions match TRBD2. The germline gives CDR1 MGHRA, CDR2 YSYEKL. J lost 8 bases, V lost 4 bases, and 8 bases had no gene match. The CDR3 sequence is 14 residues long. The CDR3 spells CASSLGGTSGTQYF. For the CDR3, the DNA is TGCGCCAGCAGCCTAGGGGGAACTAGCGGTACGCAGTATTTT.

The table lists this clone with a few counts. Additional DNA sequences in this sample encode the identical CDR3. The genes are TRBV9 and TRBJ2-7; TRBD2 might be the D (5 bases). In germline, CDR1 is SGDLS, CDR2 YYNGEE. The ends were cut back, 0 bases at V and 2 bases at J, with 9 bases in the middle. The CDR3 totals 14 residues. The DNA for the CDR3 is TGTGCCAGCAGCGTAGCTGGCGGGCCCTACGAGCAGTACTTC. It is translated as CASSVAGGPYEQYF. The full variable domain, its missing parts supplied by reference TRBV9 and TRBJ2-7, is DSGVTQTPKHLITATGQRVTLRCSPRSGDLSVYWYQQSLDQGLQFLIQYYNGEERAKGNILERFSAQQFPDLHSELNLSSLELGDSALYFCASSVAGGPYEQYFGPGTRLTVT.

This chain uses TRBV9 with TRBJ2-2, with 9 bases matching TRBD1. The V gene's germline CDR1 is SGDLS and CDR2 YYNGEE. Trimming cost V 2 bases and J 3 bases; bases outside gene matches: 5. CDR3 length equals 16 residues. In nucleotides, the CDR3 is TGTGCCAGCAGCGTCGGACAGGGGCCACACACCGGGGAGCTGTTTTTT. Its translation: CASSVGQGPHTGELFF. Drawing the rest from reference TRBV9 and TRBJ2-2, the complete variable domain is DSGVTQTPKHLITATGQRVTLRCSPRSGDLSVYWYQQSLDQGLQFLIQYYNGEERAKGNILERFSAQQFPDLHSELNLSSLELGDSALYFCASSVGQGPHTGELFFGEGSRLTVL.

The chain is built from TRBV7-6 and TRBJ2-3; D tentatively fits TRBD1 or TRBD2 (5 bases each). The CDR3 runs 14 residues. The germline V gene has CDR1 SGHVS and CDR2 FNYEAQ. Trimming took 11 bases from V and 2 from J, leaving 17 bases between them. This chain's CDR3 is CASRVGPFTDTQYF. The CDR3 bases are TGTGCCTCCCGGGTGGGACCCTTCACAGATACGCAGTATTTT.

This clone was picked up one time. This rearrangement joins TRBV5-1 to TRBJ2-5, with TRBD1 matching 9 bases. The junction had 6 bases not matched to a gene; V was cut back by 1 base and J by 2 bases. The CDR3 spans 16 residues. Germline assignment: CDR1 SGHRS and CDR2 YFSETQ. The CDR3 here is CASSLLGQGYQETQYF. The CDR3 DNA sequence: TGCGCCAGCAGCTTGTTAGGACAGGGGTATCAAGAGACCCAGTACTTC.

The rearrangement joins TRBV9 to TRBJ2-3; perhaps TRBD2 as D (6 bases). CDR1 SGDLS and CDR2 YYNGEE come from the germline V gene. V lost 2 bases, J lost 7 bases, and 14 bases lay in between. This CDR3 contains 14 residues. In nucleotides, the CDR3 is TGTGCCAGCAGCGTCCAGACTAGTGGGAATACGCAGTATTTT. Residues: CASSVQTSGNTQYF. Complete variable domain (other parts from reference TRBV9 and TRBJ2-3): DSGVTQTPKHLITATGQRVTLRCSPRSGDLSVYWYQQSLDQGLQFLIQYYNGEERAKGNILERFSAQQFPDLHSELNLSSLELGDSALYFCASSVQTSGNTQYFGPGTRLTVL.

The chain couples TRBV19 to TRBJ2-2; 10 bases line up with TRBD1. The length of the CDR3 is 18 residues. CDR1 and CDR2 from the germline V gene are LNHDA and SQIVND (reference sequence). V dropped 6 bases and J dropped 6; count of bases not matched to a gene: 16. The chain's CDR3 is CASSQWVIGTGDPGELFF. Written as DNA, the CDR3 is TGTGCCAGTAGCCAATGGGTTATAGGGACAGGGGATCCCGGGGAGCTGTTTTTT.

Here the CDR3 DNA reads TGTGCCAGCACAATGATGGACAGACCGAACACTGAAGCTTTCTTT. It translates to CASTMMDRPNTEAFF. The V and J genes are TRBV19 and TRBJ1-1; D perhaps matches TRBD1 (6 bases). This CDR3 has 15 amino acids. Germline values: CDR1 LNHDA, CDR2 SQIVND (reference sequence). The ends were cut back, 9 bases at V and 1 base at J, with 18 bases in the middle.

This clone was found once. The gene calls are TRBV7-9 and TRBJ1-5, with 7 bases fitting TRBD1. With V trimmed by 5 bases and J by 4 bases, 5 bases remained unmatched. The CDR3 is made up of 14 amino acids. Per germline, CDR1 SEHNR and CDR2 FQNEAQ (reference sequence). The CDR3 DNA sequence: TGTGCCAGCAGCCGACAGGGTGAGAATCAGCCCCAGCATTTT. It specifies CASSRQGENQPQHF.

This chain uses TRBV7-2 with TRBJ2-2, with 7 bases matching TRBD2. CDR1 and CDR2 from the germline V gene are SGHTA and FQGNSA. With 0 bases clipped from V and 4 bases from J, the junction kept 2 bases outside the gene matches. This CDR3 comprises 15 residues. CDR3 sequence: CASSLALAATGELFF. DNA of the CDR3: TGTGCCAGCAGCTTAGCCCTAGCGGCCACCGGGGAGCTGTTTTTT.

The rearrangement uses TRBV30 and TRBJ2-5; the match to TRBD2 covers 11 bases. The V segment lost 3 bases and the J segment 4 bases; nucleotides outside the gene matches: 7. The CDR3 covers 15 residues. Germline V gene data show CDR1 as GTSNPN and CDR2 as SVGIG (reference sequence). The CDR3 reads CAWSQGLAGGETQYF. The DNA of the CDR3 is TGTGCCTGGAGCCAAGGACTAGCGGGCGGAGAGACCCAGTACTTC.

This chain links TRBV4-2 with TRBJ2-2; 9 nucleotides agree with TRBD2. The germline CDR1 and CDR2 sequences are LGHNA and YNFKEQ. The CDR3 contains 15 residues. V was clipped by 5 bases and J by 6 bases; unmatched bases: 7. The CDR3 region has the DNA TGTGCCAGCAGCTATGGTGGGACTAGCTCCGGGGAGCTGTTTTTT. This gives the protein CASSYGGTSSGELFF.

The V and J genes are TRBV6-5 and TRBJ2-1; D is perhaps TRBD1 (6 bases). V was cut by 7 bases and J by 2 bases, with 15 bases left in between. Germline lookup yields CDR1 MNHEY and CDR2 SVGAGI. The CDR3 extends over 15 amino acids. CDR3 in DNA: TGTGCCAGCATGGCCTGGGACAAGGCCTACAATGAGCAGTTCTTC. Translation: CASMAWDKAYNEQFF.

The chain combines TRBV25-1 with TRBJ1-4; D gene unclear. The CDR3 sequence is 15 residues long. CDR1 MGHDK and CDR2 SYGVNS come from the germline V gene. V lost 1 base and J 4 bases, leaving 10 bases between the germline ends. The CDR3 nucleotides read TGTGCCAGCAGTGAATTCGGGGTCGGTAATGAAAAACTGTTTTTT. This encodes CASSEFGVGNEKLFF.

Only one count was recorded for this clone. V usage is TRBV27 and J usage is TRBJ1-4; D is undetermined. Germline CDR1 reads MNHEY; CDR2 reads SMNVEV (reference sequence). V lost 0 bases to trimming and J lost 0 bases, with 11 bases between them. This CDR3 contains 17 residues. Here the CDR3 reads CASSLSVQYATNEKLFF. The CDR3 DNA sequence: TGTGCCAGCAGTTTATCGGTACAGTATGCAACTAATGAAAAACTGTTTTTT.

The CDR3 spells CASTGGTDTQYF. CDR3 bases: TGTGCCAGCACGGGAGGGACAGATACGCAGTATTTT. The J gene is TRBJ2-3, the V gene TRBV11-2, with 8 bases fitting TRBD2. The CDR3 totals 12 residues. Germline CDR1 is SGHAT and CDR2 is FQNNGV. The V gene end was trimmed by 7 bases and the J gene end by 3 bases; junction bases not matched to a gene: 0.

This rearrangement joins TRBV28 to TRBJ1-4; the D is unclear. Germline values: CDR1 MDHEN, CDR2 SYDVKM. Trimming removed 6 bases at V and 5 bases at J, with 4 bases between. The CDR3 contains 11 residues. The CDR3 region is CASRTNEKLFF. The CDR3 DNA follows: TGTGCCAGCAGGACGAATGAAAAACTGTTTTTT.